This T cell receptor (beta chain) was sequenced for a study of T cell responses to AZD1222 COVID-19 vaccine. Study conclusions and caveats: Seropositive AZD1222 recipients at baseline numbered only five or six. Repertoires were collected only later (after the peak T cell response had occurred). Spike-specific TCR breadth and depth were elevated following two AZD1222 doses. Targeting of unmutated variant regions was reportedly seen in nearly half of spike-specific TCRs.

A remark on this clone: What it binds is not known.

Generated by immunoSEQ multiplex PCR, the TCRdb table keeps only in-frame clones and is missing some. The sample carries 120,000 to 150,000 clones, approximately 88% recorded once. The germline gives CDR1 KGHSH, CDR2 LQKENI. This CDR3 comprises 16 residues. V lost 1 base and J lost 6; bases outside the gene matches: 7. The chain recombines TRBV18 with TRBJ2-1; 9 bases are shared with TRBD2. The sequences come from peripheral blood, collected on day 0 of MenACWY control vaccination. This sequence was found in an adult in good health. This chain's CDR3 is CASSPQRLAGPNEQFF. The CDR3 bases are TGTGCCAGCTCACCACAGAGGCTAGCGGGACCCAATGAGCAGTTCTTC.